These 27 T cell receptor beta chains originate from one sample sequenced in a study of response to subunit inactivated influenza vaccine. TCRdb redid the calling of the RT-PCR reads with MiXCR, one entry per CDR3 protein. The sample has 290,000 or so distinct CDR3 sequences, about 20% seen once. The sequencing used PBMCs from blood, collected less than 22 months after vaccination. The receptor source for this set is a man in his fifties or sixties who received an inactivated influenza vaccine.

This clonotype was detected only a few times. The CDR3 is CASSLDGGGAYSPLHF. The CDR3 DNA follows: TGTGCCAGCAGCTTGGATGGAGGGGGCGCATATTCACCCCTCCACTTT. The chain carries TRBV5-4 and TRBJ1-6; 7 bases align to TRBD1. Germline V gene lookup returns CDR1 SGHNT and CDR2 YYREEE (reference sequence). CDR3 length equals 16 residues. Germline trimming cut 0 bases from V and 8 bases from J; bases unmatched to any gene: 8.

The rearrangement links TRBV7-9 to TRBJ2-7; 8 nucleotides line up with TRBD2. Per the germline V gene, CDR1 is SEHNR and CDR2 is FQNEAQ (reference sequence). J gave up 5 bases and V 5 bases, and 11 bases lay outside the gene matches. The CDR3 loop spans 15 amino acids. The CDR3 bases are TGTGCCAGCAGCCGTCCAGCGGGAGAGTGGGACGAGCAGTACTTC. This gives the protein CASSRPAGEWDEQYF.

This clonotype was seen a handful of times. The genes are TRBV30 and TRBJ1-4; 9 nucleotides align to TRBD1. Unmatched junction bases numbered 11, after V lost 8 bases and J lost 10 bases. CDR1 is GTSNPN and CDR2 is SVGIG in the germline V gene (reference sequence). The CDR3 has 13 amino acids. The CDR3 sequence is CAATRTGALKLFF. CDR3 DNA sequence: TGTGCCGCGACGCGGACAGGGGCGCTAAAACTGTTTTTT.

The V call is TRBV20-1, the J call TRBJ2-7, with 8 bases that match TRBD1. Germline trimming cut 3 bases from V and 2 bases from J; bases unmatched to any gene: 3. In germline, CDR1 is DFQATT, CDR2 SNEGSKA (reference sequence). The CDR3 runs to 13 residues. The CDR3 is CSASWTGTYEQYF. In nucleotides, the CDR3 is TGCAGTGCTAGTTGGACAGGGACCTACGAGCAGTACTTC.

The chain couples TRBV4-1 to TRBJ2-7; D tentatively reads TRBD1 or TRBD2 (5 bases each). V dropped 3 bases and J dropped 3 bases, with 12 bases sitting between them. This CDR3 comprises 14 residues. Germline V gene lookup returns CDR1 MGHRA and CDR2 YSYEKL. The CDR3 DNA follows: TGCGCCAGCAGCCATGGTGTGGGGGACTACGAGCAGTACTTC. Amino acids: CASSHGVGDYEQYF.

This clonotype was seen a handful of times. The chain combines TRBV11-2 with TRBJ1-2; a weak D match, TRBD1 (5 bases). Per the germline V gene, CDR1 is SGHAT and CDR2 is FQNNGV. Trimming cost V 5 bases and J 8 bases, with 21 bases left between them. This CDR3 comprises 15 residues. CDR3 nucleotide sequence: TGTGCCAGCAGCGTTGTCCGGGGGACCTATGAGGGCTACACCTTC. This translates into CASSVVRGTYEGYTF.

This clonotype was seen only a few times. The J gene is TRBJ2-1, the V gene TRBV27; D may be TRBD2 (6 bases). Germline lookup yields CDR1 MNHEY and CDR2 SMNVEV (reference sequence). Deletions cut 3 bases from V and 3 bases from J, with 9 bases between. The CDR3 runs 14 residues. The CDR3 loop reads CASSFGGYYNEQFF. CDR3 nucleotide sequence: TGTGCCAGCAGTTTCGGGGGATACTACAATGAGCAGTTCTTC.

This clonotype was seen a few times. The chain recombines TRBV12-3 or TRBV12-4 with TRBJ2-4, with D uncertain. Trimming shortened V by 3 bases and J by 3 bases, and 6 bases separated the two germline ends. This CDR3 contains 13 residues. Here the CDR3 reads CASSFFDKNIQYF. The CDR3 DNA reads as TGTGCCAGCAGTTTTTTTGACAAAAACATTCAGTACTTC.

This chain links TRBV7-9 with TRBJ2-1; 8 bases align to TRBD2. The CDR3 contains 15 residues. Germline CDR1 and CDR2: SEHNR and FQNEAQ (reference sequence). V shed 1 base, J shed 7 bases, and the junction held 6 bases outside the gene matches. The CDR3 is CASSLDGGAWNEQFF. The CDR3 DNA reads TGTGCCAGCAGCTTAGACGGGGGGGCGTGGAATGAGCAGTTCTTC.

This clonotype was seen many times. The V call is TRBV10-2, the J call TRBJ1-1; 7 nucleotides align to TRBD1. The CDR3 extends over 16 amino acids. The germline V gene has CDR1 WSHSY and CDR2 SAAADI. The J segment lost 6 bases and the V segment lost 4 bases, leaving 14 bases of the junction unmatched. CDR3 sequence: CASSVARGAPGPEAFF. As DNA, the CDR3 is TGCGCCAGCAGTGTGGCCAGGGGGGCCCCTGGACCTGAAGCTTTCTTT.

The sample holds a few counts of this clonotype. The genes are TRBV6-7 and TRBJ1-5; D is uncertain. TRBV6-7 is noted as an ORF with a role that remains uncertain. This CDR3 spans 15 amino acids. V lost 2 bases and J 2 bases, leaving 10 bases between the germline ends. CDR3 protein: CASSYLTAGNQPQHF. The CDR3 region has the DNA TGTGCCAGCAGTTACCTCACGGCCGGCAATCAGCCCCAGCATTTT.

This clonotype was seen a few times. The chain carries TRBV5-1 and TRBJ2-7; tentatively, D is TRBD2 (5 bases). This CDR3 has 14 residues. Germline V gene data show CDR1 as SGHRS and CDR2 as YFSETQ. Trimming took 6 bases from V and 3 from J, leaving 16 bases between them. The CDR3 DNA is TGCGCCAGCAATCTGGCCGGAGGAAACTACGAGCAGTACTTC. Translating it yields CASNLAGGNYEQYF. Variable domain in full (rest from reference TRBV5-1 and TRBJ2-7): KAGVTQTPRYLIKTRGQQVTLSCSPISGHRSVSWYQQTPGQGLQFLFEYFSETQRNKGNFPGRFSGRQFSNSRSEMNVSTLELGDSALYLCASNLAGGNYEQYFGPGTRLTVT.

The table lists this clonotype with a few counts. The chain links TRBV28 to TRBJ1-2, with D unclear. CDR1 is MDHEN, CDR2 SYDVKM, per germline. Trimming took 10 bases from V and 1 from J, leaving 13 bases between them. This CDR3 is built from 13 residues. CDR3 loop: CAIEDGVNYGYTF. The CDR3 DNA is TGTGCCATCGAAGATGGGGTTAACTATGGCTACACCTTC.

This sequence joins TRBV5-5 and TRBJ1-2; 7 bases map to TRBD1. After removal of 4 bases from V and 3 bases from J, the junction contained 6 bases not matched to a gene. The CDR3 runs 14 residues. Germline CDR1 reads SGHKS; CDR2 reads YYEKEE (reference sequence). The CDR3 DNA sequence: TGTGCCAGCAGCCTACAGGGGTCTGACTATGGCTACACCTTC. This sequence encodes CASSLQGSDYGYTF.

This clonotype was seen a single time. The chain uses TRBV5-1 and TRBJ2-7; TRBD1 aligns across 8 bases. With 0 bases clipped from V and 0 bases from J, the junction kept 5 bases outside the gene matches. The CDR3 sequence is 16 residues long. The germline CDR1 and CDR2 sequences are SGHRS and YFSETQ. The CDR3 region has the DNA TGCGCCAGCAGCTTGGGGACAGGGATACCCTCCTACGAGCAGTACTTC. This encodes CASSLGTGIPSYEQYF.

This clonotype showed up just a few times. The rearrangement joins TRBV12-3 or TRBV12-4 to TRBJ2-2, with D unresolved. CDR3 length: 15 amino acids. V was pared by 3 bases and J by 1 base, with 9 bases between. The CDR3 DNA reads TGTGCCAGCAGTTTGGTTCCAGGGAACACCGGGGAGCTGTTTTTT. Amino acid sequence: CASSLVPGNTGELFF.

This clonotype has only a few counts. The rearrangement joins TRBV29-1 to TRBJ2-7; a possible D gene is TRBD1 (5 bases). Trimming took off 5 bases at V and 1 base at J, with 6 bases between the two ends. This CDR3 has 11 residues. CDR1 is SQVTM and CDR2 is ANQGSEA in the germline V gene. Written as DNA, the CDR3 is TGCAGCGTTAGGGGTTCCTACGAGCAGTACTTC. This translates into CSVRGSYEQYF.

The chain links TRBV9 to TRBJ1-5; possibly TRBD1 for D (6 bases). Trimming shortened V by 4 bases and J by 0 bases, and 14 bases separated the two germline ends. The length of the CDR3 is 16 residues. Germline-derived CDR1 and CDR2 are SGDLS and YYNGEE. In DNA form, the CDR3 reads TGTGCCAGCAGCCCGGGGGGGGCACATAGCAATCAGCCCCAGCATTTT. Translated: CASSPGGAHSNQPQHF.

Here the CDR3 reads CASSSSQSRGTDTQYF. The CDR3 bases are TGCGCCAGCAGCTCCTCACAGTCTAGGGGCACAGATACGCAGTATTTT. The gene calls are TRBV5-1 and TRBJ2-3; no reliable D call. Trimming removed 3 bases from V and 1 base from J, with 15 bases in between. The germline V gene encodes CDR1 SGHRS and CDR2 YFSETQ. CDR3 size: 16 residues.

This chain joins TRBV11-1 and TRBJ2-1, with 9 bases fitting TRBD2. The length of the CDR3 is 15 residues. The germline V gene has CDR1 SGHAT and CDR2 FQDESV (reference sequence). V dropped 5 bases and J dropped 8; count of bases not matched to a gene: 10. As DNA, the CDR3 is TGTGCCAGCAGCATCGCGGGAGGGCCCTTTTATGAGCAGTTCTTC. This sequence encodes CASSIAGGPFYEQFF.

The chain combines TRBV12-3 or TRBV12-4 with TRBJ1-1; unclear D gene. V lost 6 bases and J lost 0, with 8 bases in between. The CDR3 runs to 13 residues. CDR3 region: CASRLQLNTEAFF. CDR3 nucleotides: TGTGCCAGCAGACTACAGTTGAACACTGAAGCTTTCTTT.

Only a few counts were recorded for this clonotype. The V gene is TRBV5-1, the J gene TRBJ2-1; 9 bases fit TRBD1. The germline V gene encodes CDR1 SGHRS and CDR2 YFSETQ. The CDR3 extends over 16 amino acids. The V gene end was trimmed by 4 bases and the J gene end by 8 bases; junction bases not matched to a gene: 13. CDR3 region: CASSGTGGPLRDEQFF. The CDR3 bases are TGCGCCAGCAGCGGAACAGGGGGCCCTCTTCGGGATGAGCAGTTCTTC.

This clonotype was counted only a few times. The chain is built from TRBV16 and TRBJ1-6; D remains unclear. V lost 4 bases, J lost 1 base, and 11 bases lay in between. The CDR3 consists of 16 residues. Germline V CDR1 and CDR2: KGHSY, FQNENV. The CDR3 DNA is TGTGCCAGCAGCCTCCCAGTCGGGTCCTATAATTCACCCCTCCACTTT. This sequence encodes CASSLPVGSYNSPLHF.

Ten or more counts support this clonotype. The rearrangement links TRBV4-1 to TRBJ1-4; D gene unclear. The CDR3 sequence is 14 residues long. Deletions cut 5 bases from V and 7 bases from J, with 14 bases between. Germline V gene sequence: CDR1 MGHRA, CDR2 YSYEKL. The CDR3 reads CASSGRGGSEKLFF. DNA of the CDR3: TGCGCCAGCAGCGGTCGGGGTGGTAGTGAAAAACTGTTTTTT.

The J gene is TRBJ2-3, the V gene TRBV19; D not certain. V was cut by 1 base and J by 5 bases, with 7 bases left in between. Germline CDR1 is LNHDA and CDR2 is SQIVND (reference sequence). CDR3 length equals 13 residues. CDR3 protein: CASSIGWGDTQYF. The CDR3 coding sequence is TGTGCCAGTAGTATAGGTTGGGGAGATACGCAGTATTTT. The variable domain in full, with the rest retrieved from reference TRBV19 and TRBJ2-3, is DGGITQSPKYLFRKEGQNVTLSCEQNLNHDAMYWYRQDPGQGLRLIYYSQIVNDFQKGDIAEGYSVSREKKESFPLTVTSAQKNPTAFYLCASSIGWGDTQYFGPGTRLTVL.

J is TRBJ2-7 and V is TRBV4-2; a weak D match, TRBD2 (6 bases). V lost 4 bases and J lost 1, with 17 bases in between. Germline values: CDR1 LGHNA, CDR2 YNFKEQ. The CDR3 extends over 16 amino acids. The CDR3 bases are TGTGCCAGCAGCCCCGTAGGGCGGGGCCTTTCCTACGAGCAGTACTTC. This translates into CASSPVGRGLSYEQYF.

CDR3 sequence: CANSGNYGYTF. As DNA, the CDR3 is TGTGCCAACTCCGGTAACTATGGCTACACCTTC. The V and J genes are TRBV2 and TRBJ1-2; no reliable D call. V lost 10 bases and J 1 base, leaving 7 bases between the germline ends. CDR3 length: 11 amino acids. Germline V gene data show CDR1 as SNHLY and CDR2 as FYNNEI. The whole variable domain, remainder taken from reference TRBV2 and TRBJ1-2, is EPEVTQTPSHQVTQMGQEVILRCVPISNHLYFYWYRQILGQKVEFLVSFYNNEISEKSEIFDDQFSVERPDGSNFTLKIRSTKLEDSAMYFCANSGNYGYTFGSGTRLTVV.